This T cell receptor (beta chain) is drawn from a study of blood T cell repertoires in COVID-19. Whole-study context: Samples came from the United States, Italy and Spain, spanning acute and convalescent COVID-19. Nucleic acid was either cDNA or gDNA, and it came from T cells, B-cell-depleted T cells, or PBMCs.

V lost 0 bases and J 4 bases, leaving 12 bases between the germline ends. This CDR3 spans 16 amino acids. CDR1 and CDR2 from the germline V gene are SGHTA and FQGNSA. This clone was observed a single time. Study processing details: Reference gene primer amplification gave estimated nucleated cell counts. Measured with immunoSEQ multiplex PCR; TCRdb has only the in-frame clones, and not every one. V, J and clone size derive from that table, while D and trimming were established from the DNA sequence. The sample shows roughly 250,000 clones, about nine tenths of them seen only once. This chain connects TRBV7-2 to TRBJ2-2; D is undetermined. Material for sequencing was peripheral blood. The TCR sequence derives from a woman in her 40s with acute or convalescent COVID-19. The DNA for the CDR3 is TGTGCCAGCAGCTTAGCCCCTCCAGGCAGCACCGGGGAGCTGTTTTTT. Protein: CASSLAPPGSTGELFF.